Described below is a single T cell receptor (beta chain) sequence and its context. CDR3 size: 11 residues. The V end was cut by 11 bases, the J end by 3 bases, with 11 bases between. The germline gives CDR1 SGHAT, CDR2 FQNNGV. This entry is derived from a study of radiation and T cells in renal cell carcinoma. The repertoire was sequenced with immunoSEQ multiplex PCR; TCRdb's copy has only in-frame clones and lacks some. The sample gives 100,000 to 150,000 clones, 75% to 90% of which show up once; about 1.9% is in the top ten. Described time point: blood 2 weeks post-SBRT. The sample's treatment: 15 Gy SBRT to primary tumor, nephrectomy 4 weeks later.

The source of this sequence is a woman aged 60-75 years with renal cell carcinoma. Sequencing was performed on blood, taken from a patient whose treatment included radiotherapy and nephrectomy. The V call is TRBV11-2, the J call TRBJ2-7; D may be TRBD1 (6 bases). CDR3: CAWGQNYEQYF. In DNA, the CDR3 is TGTGCCTGGGGGCAGAACTACGAGCAGTACTTC. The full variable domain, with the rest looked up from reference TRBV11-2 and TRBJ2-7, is EAGVAQSPRYKIIEKRQSVAFWCNPISGHATLYWYQQILGQGPKLLIQFQNNGVVDDSQLPKDRFSAERLKGVDSTLKIQPAKLEDSAVYLCAWGQNYEQYFGPGTRLTVT.